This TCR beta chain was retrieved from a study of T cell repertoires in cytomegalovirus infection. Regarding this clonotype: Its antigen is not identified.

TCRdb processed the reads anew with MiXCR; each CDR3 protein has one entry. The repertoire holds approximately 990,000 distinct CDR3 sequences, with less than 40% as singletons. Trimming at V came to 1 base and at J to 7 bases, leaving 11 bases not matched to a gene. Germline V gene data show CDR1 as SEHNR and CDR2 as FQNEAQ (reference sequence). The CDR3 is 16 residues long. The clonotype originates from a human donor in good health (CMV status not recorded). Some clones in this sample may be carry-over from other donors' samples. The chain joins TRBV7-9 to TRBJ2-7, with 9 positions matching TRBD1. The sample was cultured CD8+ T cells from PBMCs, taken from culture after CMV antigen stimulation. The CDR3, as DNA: TGTGCCAGCAGCTTAGTAATCCTGGGACAGGGATTGGAGCAGTACGTC. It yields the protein CASSLVILGQGLEQYV.